The sample holds one count of the clone carrying this TCR beta chain. As processed by the authors: Amplification with reference gene primers provided the estimates of nucleated cell counts. Generated by immunoSEQ multiplex PCR, the TCRdb table keeps only in-frame clones and is missing some. V and J calls and clone size follow that table, whereas D and trimming were derived from the DNA. The table lists fewer than 35,000 clones, roughly 89% of them singletons. The V and J ends lost 6 bases and 0 bases respectively, with 6 bases between them. Germline V gene lookup returns CDR1 LNHDA and CDR2 SQIVND (reference sequence). CDR3 size: 13 residues. The sample comes from a study of blood T cell repertoires in COVID-19. About the research overall: Donors in the United States, Italy and Spain gave samples during acute or convalescent COVID-19. PBMCs, B-cell-depleted T cells, or T cells were the source of the cDNA or gDNA that made up the material.

This chain links TRBV19 with TRBJ1-3; no clear D gene. Sequenced material: peripheral blood. The TCR was taken from an elderly man with acute or convalescent COVID-19. CDR3 loop: CASRQNSGNTIYF. DNA of the CDR3: TGTGCCAGTAGACAGAACTCTGGAAACACCATATATTTT.